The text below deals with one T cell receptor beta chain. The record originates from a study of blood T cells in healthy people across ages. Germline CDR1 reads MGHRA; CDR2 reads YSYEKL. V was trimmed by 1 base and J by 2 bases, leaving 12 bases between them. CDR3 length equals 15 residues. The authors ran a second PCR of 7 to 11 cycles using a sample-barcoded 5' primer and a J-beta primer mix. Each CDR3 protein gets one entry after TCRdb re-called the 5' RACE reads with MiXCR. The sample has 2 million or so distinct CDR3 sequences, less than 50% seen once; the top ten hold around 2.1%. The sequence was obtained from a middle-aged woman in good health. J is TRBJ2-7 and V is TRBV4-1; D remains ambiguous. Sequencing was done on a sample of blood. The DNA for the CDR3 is TGCGCCAGCAGCCAAGCACCACGCCGAGCCTACGAGCAGTACTTC. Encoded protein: CASSQAPRRAYEQYF.